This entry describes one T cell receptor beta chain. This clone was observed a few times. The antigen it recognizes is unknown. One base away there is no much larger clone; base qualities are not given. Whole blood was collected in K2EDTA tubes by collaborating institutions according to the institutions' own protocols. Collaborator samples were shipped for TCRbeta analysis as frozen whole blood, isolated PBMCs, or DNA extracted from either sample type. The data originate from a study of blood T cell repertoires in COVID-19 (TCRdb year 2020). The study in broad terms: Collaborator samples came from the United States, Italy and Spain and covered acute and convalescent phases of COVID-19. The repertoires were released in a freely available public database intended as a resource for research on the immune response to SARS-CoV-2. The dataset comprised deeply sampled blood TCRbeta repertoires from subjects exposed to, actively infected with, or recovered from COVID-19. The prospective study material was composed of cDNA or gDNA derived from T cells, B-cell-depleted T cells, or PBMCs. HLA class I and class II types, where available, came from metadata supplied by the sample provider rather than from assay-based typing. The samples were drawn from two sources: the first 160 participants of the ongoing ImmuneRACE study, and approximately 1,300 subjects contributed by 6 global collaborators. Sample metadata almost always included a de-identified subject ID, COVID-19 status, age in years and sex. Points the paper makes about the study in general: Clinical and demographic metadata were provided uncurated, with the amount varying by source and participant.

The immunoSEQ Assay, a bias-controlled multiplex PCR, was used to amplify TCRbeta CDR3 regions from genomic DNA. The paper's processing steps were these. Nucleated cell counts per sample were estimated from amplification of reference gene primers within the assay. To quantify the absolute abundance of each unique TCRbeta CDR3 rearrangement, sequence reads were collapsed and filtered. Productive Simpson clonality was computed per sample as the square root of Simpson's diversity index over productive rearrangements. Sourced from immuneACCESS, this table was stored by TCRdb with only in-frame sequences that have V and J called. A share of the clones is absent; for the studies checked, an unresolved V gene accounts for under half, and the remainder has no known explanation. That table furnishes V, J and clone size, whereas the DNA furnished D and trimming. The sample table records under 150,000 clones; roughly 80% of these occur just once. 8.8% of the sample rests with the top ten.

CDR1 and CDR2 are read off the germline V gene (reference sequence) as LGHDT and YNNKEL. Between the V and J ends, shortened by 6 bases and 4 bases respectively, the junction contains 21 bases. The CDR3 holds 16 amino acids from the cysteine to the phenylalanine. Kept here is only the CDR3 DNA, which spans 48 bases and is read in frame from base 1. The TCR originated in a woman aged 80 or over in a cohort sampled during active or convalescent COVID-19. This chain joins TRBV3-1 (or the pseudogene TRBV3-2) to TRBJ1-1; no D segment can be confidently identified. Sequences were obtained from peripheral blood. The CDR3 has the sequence CASRPYARAMFTEAFF. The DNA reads TGTGCCAGCAGACCTTATGCGAGGGCAATGTTCACTGAAGCTTTCTTT.